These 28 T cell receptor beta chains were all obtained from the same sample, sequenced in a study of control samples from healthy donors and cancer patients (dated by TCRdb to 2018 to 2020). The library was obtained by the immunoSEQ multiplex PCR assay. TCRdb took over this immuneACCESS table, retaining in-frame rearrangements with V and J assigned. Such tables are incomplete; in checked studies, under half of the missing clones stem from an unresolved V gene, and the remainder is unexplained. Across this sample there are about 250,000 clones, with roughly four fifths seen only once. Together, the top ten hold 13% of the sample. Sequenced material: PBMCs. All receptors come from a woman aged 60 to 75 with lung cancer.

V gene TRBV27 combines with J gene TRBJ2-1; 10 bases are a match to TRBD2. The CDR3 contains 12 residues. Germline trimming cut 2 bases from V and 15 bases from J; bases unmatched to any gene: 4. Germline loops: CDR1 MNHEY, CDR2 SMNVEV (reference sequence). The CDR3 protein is CASSLSGGAPFF. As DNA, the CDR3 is TGTGCCAGCAGTTTAAGCGGGGGGGCCCCGTTCTTC.

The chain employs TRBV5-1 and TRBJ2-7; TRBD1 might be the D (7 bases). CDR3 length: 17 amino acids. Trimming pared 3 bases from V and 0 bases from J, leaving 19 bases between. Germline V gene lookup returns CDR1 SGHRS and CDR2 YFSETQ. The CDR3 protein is CASSWKPGQEGSYEQYF. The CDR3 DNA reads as TGCGCCAGCAGCTGGAAACCCGGACAGGAGGGCTCCTACGAGCAGTACTTC.

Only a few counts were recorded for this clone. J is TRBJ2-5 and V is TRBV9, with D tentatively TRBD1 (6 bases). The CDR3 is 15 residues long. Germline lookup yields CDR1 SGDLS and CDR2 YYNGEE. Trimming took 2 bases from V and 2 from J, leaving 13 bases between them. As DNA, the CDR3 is TGTGCCAGCAGCGTGGGGACACTGGTACAAGAGACCCAGTACTTC. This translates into CASSVGTLVQETQYF.

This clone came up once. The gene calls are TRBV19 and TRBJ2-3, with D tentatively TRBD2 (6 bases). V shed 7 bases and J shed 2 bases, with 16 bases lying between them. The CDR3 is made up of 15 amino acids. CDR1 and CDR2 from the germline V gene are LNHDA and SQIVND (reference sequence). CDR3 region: CASTQEGEITDTQYF. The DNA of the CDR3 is TGTGCCAGTACCCAGGAGGGAGAGATCACAGATACGCAGTATTTT. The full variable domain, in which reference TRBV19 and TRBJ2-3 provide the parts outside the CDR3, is DGGITQSPKYLFRKEGQNVTLSCEQNLNHDAMYWYRQDPGQGLRLIYYSQIVNDFQKGDIAEGYSVSREKKESFPLTVTSAQKNPTAFYLCASTQEGEITDTQYFGPGTRLTVL.

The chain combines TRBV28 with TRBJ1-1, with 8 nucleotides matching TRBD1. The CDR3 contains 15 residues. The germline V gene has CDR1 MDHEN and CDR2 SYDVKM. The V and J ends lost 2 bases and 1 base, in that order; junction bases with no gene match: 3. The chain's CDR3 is CASSLGDRKNTEAFF. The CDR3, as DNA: TGTGCCAGCAGTTTAGGGGACAGGAAGAACACTGAAGCTTTCTTT.

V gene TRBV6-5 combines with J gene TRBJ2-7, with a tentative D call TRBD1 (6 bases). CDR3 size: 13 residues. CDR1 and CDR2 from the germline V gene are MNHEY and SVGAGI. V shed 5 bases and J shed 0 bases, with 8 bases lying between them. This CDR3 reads CASSRDISYEQYF. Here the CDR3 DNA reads TGTGCCAGCAGTAGGGACATCTCCTACGAGCAGTACTTC.

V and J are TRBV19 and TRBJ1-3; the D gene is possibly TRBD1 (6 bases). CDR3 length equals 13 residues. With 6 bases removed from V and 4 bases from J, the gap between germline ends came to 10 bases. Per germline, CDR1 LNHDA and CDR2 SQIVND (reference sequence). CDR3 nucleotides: TGTGCCAGTAGCAGGGGCGCGGGAAACACCATATATTTT. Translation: CASSRGAGNTIYF.

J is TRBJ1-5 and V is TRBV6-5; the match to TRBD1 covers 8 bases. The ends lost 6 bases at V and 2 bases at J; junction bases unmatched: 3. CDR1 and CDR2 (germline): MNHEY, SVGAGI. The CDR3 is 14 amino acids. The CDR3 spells CASRGQGGNQPQHF. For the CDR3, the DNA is TGTGCCAGCAGAGGACAGGGAGGCAATCAGCCCCAGCATTTT.

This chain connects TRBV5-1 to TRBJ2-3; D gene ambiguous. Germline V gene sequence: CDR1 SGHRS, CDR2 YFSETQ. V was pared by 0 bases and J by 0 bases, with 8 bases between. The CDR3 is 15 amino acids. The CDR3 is CASSLDGRSTDTQYF. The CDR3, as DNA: TGCGCCAGCAGCTTGGATGGCCGGAGCACAGATACGCAGTATTTT.

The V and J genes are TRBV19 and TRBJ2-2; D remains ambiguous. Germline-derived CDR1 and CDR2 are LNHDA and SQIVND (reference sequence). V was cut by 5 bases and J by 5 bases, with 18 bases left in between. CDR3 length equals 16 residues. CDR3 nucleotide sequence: TGTGCCAGTAGTTCCGGACGGGTGCGGAATACCGGGGAGCTGTTTTTT. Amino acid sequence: CASSSGRVRNTGELFF. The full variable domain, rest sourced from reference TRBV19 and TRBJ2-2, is DGGITQSPKYLFRKEGQNVTLSCEQNLNHDAMYWYRQDPGQGLRLIYYSQIVNDFQKGDIAEGYSVSREKKESFPLTVTSAQKNPTAFYLCASSSGRVRNTGELFFGEGSRLTVL.

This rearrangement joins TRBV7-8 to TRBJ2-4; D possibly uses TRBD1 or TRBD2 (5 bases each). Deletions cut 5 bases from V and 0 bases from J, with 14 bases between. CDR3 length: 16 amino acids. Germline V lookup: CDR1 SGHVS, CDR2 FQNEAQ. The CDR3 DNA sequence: TGTGCCAGCAGCCCCACGGGGCTTCTAGCCAAAAACATTCAGTACTTC. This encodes CASSPTGLLAKNIQYF.

The CDR3 DNA sequence: TGTGCCAGCAGCGTAGGATCTGCGGGCTACACCTTC. It translates to CASSVGSAGYTF. V gene TRBV9 combines with J gene TRBJ1-2; no definite D call. Germline CDR1 SGDLS, CDR2 YYNGEE. The CDR3 is 12 amino acids. Trimming took off 0 bases at V and 8 bases at J, with 8 bases between the two ends.

CDR3 in amino acids: CASRNRFGEQYF. CDR3 sequence (DNA): TGTGCCAGTAGGAACAGATTCGGCGAGCAGTACTTC. This rearrangement joins TRBV19 to TRBJ2-7; no reliable D call. Trimming left V 6 bases short and J 6 bases short, with 12 bases between. The CDR3 runs 12 residues. Germline V gene data show CDR1 as LNHDA and CDR2 as SQIVND (reference sequence).

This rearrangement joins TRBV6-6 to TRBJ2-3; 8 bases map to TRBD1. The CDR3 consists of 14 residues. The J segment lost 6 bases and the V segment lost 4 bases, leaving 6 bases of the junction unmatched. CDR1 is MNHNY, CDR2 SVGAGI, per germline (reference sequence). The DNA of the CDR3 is TGTGCCAGCAGTTCCCCGGGACAGGAGGATACGCAGTATTTT. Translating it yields CASSSPGQEDTQYF.

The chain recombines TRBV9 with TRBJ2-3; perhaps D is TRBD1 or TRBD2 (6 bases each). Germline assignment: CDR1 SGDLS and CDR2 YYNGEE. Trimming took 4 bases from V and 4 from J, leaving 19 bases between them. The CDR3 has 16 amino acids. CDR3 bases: TGTGCCAGCAGCCACACTAGCAGGGGAGGAGCAGATACGCAGTATTTT. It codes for CASSHTSRGGADTQYF.

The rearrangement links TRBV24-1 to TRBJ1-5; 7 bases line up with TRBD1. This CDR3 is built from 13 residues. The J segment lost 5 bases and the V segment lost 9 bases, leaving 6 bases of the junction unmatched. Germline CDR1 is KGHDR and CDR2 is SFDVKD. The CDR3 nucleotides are TGTGCCACCCAGGGACAGTTAGATCAGCCCCAGCATTTT. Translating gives CATQGQLDQPQHF.

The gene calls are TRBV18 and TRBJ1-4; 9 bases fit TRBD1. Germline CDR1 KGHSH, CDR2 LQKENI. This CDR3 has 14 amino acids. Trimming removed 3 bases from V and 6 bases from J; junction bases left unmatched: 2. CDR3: CASSPGQGYEKLFF. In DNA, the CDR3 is TGTGCCAGCTCACCGGGACAGGGCTATGAAAAACTGTTTTTT.

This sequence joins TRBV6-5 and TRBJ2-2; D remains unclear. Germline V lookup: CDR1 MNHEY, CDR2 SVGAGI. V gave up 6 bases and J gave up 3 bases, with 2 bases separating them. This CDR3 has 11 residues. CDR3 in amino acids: CASSHTGELFF. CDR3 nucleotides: TGTGCCAGCAGCCACACCGGGGAGCTGTTTTTT.

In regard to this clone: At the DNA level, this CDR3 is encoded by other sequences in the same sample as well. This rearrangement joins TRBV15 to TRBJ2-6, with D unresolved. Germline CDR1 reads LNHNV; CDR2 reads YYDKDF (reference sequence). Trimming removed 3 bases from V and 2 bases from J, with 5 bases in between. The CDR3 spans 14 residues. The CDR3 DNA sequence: TGTGCCACCAGCAGGGATGCTGGGGCCAACGTCCTGACTTTC. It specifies CATSRDAGANVLTF.

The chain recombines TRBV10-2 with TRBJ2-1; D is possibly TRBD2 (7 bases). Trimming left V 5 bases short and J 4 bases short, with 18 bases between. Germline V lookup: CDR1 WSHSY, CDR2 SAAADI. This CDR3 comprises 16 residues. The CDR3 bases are TGCGCCAGCAGTAGGGGCGGGGAGGGGGTATACAATGAGCAGTTCTTC. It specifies CASSRGGEGVYNEQFF.

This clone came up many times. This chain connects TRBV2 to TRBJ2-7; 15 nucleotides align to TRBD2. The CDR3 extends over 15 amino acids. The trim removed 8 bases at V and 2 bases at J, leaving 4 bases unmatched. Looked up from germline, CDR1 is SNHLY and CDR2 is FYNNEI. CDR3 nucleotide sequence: TGTGCCAGCGGACTAGCGGGGGGGTTCACCTACGAGCAGTACTTC. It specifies CASGLAGGFTYEQYF.

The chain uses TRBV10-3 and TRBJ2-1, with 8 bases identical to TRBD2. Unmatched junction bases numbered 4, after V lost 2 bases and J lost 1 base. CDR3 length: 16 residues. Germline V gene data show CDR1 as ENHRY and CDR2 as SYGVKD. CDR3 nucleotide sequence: TGTGCCATCAGTGAGCAAGCGGGAGTGTCCTACAATGAGCAGTTCTTC. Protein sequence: CAISEQAGVSYNEQFF.

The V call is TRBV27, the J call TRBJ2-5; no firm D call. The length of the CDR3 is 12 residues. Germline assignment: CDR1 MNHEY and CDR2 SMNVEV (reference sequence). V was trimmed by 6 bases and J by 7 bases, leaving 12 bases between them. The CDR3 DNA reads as TGTGCCAGCAGCCCCTTGGGATTGACCCAGTACTTC. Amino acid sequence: CASSPLGLTQYF.

The CDR3 DNA sequence: TGCGCCAGCAGCCCCCATACCGGGACTAGCGGGCAAGAGCAGTACTTC. Amino acids: CASSPHTGTSGQEQYF. The V gene is TRBV4-1, the J gene TRBJ2-7, with 12 bases identical to TRBD2. In germline, CDR1 is MGHRA, CDR2 YSYEKL. The CDR3 extends over 16 amino acids. Trimming cost V 4 bases and J 7 bases; bases outside gene matches: 11.

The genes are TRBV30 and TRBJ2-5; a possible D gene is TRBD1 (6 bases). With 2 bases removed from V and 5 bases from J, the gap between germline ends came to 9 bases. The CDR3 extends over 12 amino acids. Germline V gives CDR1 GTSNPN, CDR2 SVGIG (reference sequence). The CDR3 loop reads CAWSTGTETQYF. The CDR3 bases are TGTGCCTGGAGTACAGGGACGGAGACCCAGTACTTC.

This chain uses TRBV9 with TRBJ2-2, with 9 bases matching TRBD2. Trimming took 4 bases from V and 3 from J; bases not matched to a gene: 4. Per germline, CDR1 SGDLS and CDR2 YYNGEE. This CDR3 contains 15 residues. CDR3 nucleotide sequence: TGTGCCAGCAGCACAAGCGGGGGGCACACCGGGGAGCTGTTTTTT. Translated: CASSTSGGHTGELFF.

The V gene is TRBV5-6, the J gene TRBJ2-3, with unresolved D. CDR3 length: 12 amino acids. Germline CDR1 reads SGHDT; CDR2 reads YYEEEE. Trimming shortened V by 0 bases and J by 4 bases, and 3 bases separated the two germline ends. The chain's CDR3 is CASSLGADTQYF. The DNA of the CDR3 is TGTGCCAGCAGCTTGGGGGCAGATACGCAGTATTTT.

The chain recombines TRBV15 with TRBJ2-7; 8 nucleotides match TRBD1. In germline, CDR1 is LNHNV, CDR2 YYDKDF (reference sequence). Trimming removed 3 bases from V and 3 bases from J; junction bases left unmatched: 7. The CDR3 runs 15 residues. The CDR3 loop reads CATSRNRGSHYEQYF. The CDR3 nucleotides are TGTGCCACCAGCAGGAACAGGGGGAGCCACTACGAGCAGTACTTC.